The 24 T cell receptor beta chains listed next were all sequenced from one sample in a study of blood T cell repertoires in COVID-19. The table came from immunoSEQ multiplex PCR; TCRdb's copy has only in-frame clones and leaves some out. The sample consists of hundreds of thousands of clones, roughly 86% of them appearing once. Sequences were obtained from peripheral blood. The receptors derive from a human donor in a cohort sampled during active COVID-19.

As DNA, the CDR3 is TGTGCCAGCAGGTCGACAGGAGGTGTGGGAAAACTGTTTTTT. This sequence encodes CASRSTGGVGKLFF. This chain connects TRBV27 to TRBJ1-4, with TRBD1 as a possible D gene (6 bases). V lost 6 bases and J lost 10, with 18 bases in between. The length of the CDR3 is 14 residues. Germline V gene data show CDR1 as MNHEY and CDR2 as SMNVEV (reference sequence).

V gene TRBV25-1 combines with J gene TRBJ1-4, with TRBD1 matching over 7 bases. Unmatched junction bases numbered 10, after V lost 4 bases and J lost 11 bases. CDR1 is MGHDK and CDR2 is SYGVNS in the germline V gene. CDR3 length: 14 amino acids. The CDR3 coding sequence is TGTGCCAGCAGTGCGCTAGAATCACAGGGGAAACTGTTTTTT. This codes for CASSALESQGKLFF.

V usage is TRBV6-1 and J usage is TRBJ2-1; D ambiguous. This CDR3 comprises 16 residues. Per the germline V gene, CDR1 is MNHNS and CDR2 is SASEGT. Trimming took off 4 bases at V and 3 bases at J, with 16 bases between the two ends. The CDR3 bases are TGTGCCAGCAGTGCGGGTCCCAATCAAGTCTACAATGAGCAGTTCTTC. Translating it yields CASSAGPNQVYNEQFF.

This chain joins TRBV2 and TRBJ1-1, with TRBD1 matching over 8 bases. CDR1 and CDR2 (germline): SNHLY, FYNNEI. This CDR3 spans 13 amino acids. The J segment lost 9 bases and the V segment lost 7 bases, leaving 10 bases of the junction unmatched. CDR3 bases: TGTGCCAGCATTGGACAGGGTCGGGGTAAAGCTTTCTTT. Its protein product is CASIGQGRGKAFF.

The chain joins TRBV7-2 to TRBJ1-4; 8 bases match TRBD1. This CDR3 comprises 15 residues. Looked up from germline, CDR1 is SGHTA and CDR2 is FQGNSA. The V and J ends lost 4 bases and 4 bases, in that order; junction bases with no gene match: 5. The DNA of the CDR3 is TGTGCCAGCAGCTCCCGGACAGGGCTTAATGAAAAACTGTTTTTT. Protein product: CASSSRTGLNEKLFF.

The CDR3: CAWKVAGGGVYNEQFF. The CDR3 nucleotides read TGTGCCTGGAAGGTAGCGGGAGGGGGAGTCTACAATGAGCAGTTCTTC. This rearrangement joins TRBV30 to TRBJ2-1; 11 nucleotides line up with TRBD2. V trimming: 4 bases; J trimming: 3 bases; junction bases outside the gene matches: 8. The CDR3 length is 16 residues. Germline V gene sequence: CDR1 GTSNPN, CDR2 SVGIG (reference sequence).

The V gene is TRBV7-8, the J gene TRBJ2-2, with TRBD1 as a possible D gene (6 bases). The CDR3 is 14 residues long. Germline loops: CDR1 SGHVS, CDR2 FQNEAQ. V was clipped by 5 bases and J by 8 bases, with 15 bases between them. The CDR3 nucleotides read TGTGCCAGCAGCCGGGACATAACAGGGGGGGAGCTGTTTTTT. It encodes CASSRDITGGELFF.

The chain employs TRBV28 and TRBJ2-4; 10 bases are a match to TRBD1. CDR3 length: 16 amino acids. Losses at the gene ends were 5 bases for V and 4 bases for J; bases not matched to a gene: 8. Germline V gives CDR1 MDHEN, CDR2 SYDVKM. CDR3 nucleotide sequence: TGTGCCAGCAGTCCGGGGACAGGGGCCCCAAAAAACATTCAGTACTTC. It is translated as CASSPGTGAPKNIQYF. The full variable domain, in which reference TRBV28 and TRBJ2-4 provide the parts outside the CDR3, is DVKVTQSSRYLVKRTGEKVFLECVQDMDHENMFWYRQDPGLGLRLIYFSYDVKMKEKGDIPEGYSVSREKKERFSLILESASTNQTSMYLCASSPGTGAPKNIQYFGAGTRLSVL.

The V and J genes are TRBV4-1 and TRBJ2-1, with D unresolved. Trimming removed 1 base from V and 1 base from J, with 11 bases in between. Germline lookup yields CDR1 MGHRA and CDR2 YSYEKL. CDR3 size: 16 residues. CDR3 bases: TGCGCCAGCAGCCAAGTATGGGCTACGTCCTACAATGAGCAGTTCTTC. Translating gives CASSQVWATSYNEQFF.

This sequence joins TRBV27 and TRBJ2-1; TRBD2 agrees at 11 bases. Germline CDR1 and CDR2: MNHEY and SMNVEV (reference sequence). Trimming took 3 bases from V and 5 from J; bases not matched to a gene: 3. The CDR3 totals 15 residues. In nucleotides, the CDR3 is TGTGCCAGCAGTTTTGGGACTAGCGGAGACAATGAGCAGTTCTTC. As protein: CASSFGTSGDNEQFF.

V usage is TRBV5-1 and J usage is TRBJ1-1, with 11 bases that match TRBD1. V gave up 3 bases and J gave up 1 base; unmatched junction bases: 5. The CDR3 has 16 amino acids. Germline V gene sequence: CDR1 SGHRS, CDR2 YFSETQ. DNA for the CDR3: TGCGCCAGCAGCTCGGGACAGGGGGTAGGGAACACTGAAGCTTTCTTT. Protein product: CASSSGQGVGNTEAFF.

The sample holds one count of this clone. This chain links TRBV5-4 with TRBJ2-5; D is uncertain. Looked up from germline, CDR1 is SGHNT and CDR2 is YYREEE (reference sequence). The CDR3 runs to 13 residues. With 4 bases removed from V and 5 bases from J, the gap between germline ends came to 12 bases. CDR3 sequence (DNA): TGTGCCAGCAGCCCAACTGAGGAGGAGACCCAGTACTTC. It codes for CASSPTEEETQYF.

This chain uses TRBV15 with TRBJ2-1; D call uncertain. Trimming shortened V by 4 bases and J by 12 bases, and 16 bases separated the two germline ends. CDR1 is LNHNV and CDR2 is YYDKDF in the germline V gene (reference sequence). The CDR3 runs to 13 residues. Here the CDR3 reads CATSTLQALGQFF. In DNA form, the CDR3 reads TGTGCCACCAGCACCCTTCAGGCCTTGGGGCAGTTCTTC.

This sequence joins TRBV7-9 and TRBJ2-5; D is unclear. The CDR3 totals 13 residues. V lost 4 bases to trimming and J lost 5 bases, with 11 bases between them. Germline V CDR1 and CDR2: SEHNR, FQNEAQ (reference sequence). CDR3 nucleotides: TGTGCCAGCAGCTCTGATTCGAGGGAGACCCAGTACTTC. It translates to CASSSDSRETQYF. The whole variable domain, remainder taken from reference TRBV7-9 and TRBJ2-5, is DTGVSQNPRHKITKRGQNVTFRCDPISEHNRLYWYRQTLGQGPEFLTYFQNEAQLEKSRLLSDRFSAERPKGSFSTLEIQRTEQGDSAMYLCASSSDSRETQYFGPGTRLLVL.

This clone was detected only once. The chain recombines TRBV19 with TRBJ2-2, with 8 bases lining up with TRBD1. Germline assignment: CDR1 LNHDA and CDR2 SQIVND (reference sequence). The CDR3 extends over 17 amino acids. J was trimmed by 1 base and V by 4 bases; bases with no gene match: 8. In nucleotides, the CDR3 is TGTGCCAGTAGTAGGCGCTCGGGGACAGGGAACACCGGGGAGCTGTTTTTT. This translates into CASSRRSGTGNTGELFF.

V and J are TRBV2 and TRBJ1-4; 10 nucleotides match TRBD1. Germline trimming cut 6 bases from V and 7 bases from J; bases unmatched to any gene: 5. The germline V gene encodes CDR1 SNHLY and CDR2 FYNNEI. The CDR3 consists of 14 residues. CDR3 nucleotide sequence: TGTGCCAGCAGCCTGGACAGGGGGAGTGAAAAACTGTTTTTT. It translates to CASSLDRGSEKLFF.

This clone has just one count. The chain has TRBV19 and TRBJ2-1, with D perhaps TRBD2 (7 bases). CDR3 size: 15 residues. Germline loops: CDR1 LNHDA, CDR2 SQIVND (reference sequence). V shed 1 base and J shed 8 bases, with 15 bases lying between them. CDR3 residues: CASSIVRGRLDEQFF. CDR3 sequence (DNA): TGTGCCAGTAGTATAGTGCGGGGGCGACTGGATGAGCAGTTCTTC.

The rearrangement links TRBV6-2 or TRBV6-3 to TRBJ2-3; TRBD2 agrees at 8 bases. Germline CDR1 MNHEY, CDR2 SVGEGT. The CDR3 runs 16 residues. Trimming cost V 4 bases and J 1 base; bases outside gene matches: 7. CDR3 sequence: CASSSITGRGTDTQYF. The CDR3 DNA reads TGTGCCAGCAGTTCCATCACCGGGAGGGGCACAGATACGCAGTATTTT.

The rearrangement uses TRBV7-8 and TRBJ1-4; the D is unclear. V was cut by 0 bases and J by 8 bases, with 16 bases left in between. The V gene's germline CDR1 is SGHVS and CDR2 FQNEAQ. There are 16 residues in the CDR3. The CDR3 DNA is TGTGCCAGCAGCTTAGCGGAGTTCGGGGAGGGAGAAAAACTGTTTTTT. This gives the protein CASSLAEFGEGEKLFF.

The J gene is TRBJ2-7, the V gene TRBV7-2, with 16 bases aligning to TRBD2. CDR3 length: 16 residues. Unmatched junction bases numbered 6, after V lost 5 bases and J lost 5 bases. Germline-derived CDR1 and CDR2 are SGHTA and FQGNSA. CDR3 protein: CASSPDGTSGGDEQYF. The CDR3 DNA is TGTGCCAGCAGCCCAGACGGGACTAGCGGGGGGGACGAGCAGTACTTC.

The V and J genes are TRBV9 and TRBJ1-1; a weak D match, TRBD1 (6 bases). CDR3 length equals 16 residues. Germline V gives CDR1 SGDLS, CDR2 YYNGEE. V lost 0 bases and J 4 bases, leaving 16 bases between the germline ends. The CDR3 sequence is CASSVGPGTTSTEAFF. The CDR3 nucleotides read TGTGCCAGCAGCGTAGGGCCCGGGACAACCTCCACTGAAGCTTTCTTT.

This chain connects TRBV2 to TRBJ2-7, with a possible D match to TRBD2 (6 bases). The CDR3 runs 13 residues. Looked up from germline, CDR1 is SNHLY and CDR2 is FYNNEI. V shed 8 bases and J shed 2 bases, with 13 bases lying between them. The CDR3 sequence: CASGGTVAYEQYF. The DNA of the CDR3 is TGTGCCAGCGGAGGGACCGTTGCCTACGAGCAGTACTTC. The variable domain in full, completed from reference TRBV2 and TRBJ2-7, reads EPEVTQTPSHQVTQMGQEVILRCVPISNHLYFYWYRQILGQKVEFLVSFYNNEISEKSEIFDDQFSVERPDGSNFTLKIRSTKLEDSAMYFCASGGTVAYEQYFGPGTRLTVT.

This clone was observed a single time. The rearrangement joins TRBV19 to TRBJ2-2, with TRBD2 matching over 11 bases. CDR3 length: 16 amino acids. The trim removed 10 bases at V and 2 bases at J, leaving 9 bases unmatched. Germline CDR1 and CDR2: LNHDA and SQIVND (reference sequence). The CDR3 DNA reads TGTGCCACCCTAGCGGGGGGCCTCTTCAACACCGGGGAGCTGTTTTTT. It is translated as CATLAGGLFNTGELFF.

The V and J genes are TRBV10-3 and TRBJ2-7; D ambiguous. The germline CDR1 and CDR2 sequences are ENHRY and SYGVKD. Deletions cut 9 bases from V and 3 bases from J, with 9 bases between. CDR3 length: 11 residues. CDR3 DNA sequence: TGTGCCATTGGAGCCGACTACGAGCAGTACTTC. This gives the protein CAIGADYEQYF.